These 20 T cell receptor beta chains share one sample of origin, sequenced in a study of CD8+CD57+ T cells in acquired aplastic anemia. Patients sequenced had flow cytometry evidence of CD8+CD57+ cell expansion. According to the study, genomic DNA was the template for TCR beta VDJ and CDR3 profiling. Each CDR3 protein gets one entry after TCRdb re-called the reads with MiXCR. Here the sample spans around 150,000 distinct CDR3 sequences, about two thirds being singletons. Sequenced: sorted CD4+, CD8+, or CD8+CD57+ T cells (not recorded which) from PBMCs. The receptors come from a human donor with aplastic anemia.

Details on this clonotype: The CDR3 does not end in the conserved phenylalanine or tryptophan, so this is likely a read error. J is TRBJ1-1 and V is TRBV20-1, with 10 nucleotides matching TRBD1. The length of the CDR3 is 17 residues. Germline loops: CDR1 DFQATT, CDR2 SNEGSKA (reference sequence). The J segment lost 0 bases and the V segment lost 5 bases, leaving 12 bases of the junction unmatched. The CDR3 sequence is CSAAWDRGWPMNTEAFS. The CDR3 coding sequence is TGCAGTGCTGCTTGGGACAGGGGTTGGCCCATGAACACTGAAGCTTTCTCT.

The V and J genes are TRBV19 and TRBJ2-1, with 9 bases fitting TRBD2. CDR1 LNHDA and CDR2 SQIVND come from the germline V gene (reference sequence). Trimming took 3 bases from V and 0 from J; bases not matched to a gene: 3. CDR3 length equals 16 residues. The CDR3 coding sequence is TGTGCCAGTAGTATTAGCGGGGGAAGCTCCTACAATGAGCAGTTCTTC. It codes for CASSISGGSSYNEQFF.

This clonotype was observed many times. The chain is built from TRBV7-9 and TRBJ2-7; D may be TRBD1 (5 bases). V was pared by 1 base and J by 3 bases, with 16 bases between. Germline V gene sequence: CDR1 SEHNR, CDR2 FQNEAQ (reference sequence). This CDR3 region has 16 residues. The CDR3 DNA reads as TGTGCCAGCAGCTTAGTTTGGGCCGGAAGGGGCTACGAGCAGTACGTC. Its protein product is CASSLVWAGRGYEQYV.

V usage is TRBV19 and J usage is TRBJ2-2; possibly TRBD1 for D (5 bases). V lost 3 bases to trimming and J lost 0 bases, with 14 bases between them. Germline V gives CDR1 LNHDA, CDR2 SQIVND (reference sequence). This CDR3 has 17 amino acids. This chain's CDR3 is CASSIYPARANTGELFF. CDR3 nucleotides: TGTGCCAGTAGTATTTACCCGGCCAGGGCGAACACCGGGGAGCTGTTTTTT.

This sequence joins TRBV6-5 and TRBJ1-1; D might be TRBD1 (5 bases). The CDR3 consists of 13 residues. V was pared by 7 bases and J by 2 bases, with 11 bases between. The germline CDR1 and CDR2 sequences are MNHEY and SVGAGI. The DNA for the CDR3 is TGTGCCAGCACCTCGACAGCCAACACTGAAGCTTTCTTT. Translating it yields CASTSTANTEAFF.

V is TRBV29-1 and J is TRBJ1-2; 10 positions agree with TRBD1. CDR1 and CDR2 (germline): SQVTM, ANQGSEA. The CDR3 spans 17 residues. Losses at the gene ends were 5 bases for V and 5 bases for J; bases not matched to a gene: 17. CDR3 in DNA: TGCAGCGTTCCCCAAAGGCGTGGGACAGGGGTAGATTATGGCTACACCTTC. This gives the protein CSVPQRRGTGVDYGYTF.

This clonotype was counted once. CDR3 amino acids: CASSAGQEEYF. In nucleotides, the CDR3 is TGTGCCAGCAGCGCGGGACAGGAAGAGTACTTC. The chain joins TRBV7-3 to TRBJ2-7, with TRBD1 identical over 8 bases. Germline trimming cut 5 bases from V and 11 bases from J; bases unmatched to any gene: 5. The CDR3 spans 11 residues. The germline CDR1 and CDR2 sequences are SGHTA and FQGTGA.

The CDR3 sequence: CASSPGQKTGELFF. In DNA, the CDR3 is TGCGCCAGCTCGCCGGGACAGAAGACCGGGGAGCTGTTTTTT. This sequence joins TRBV5-1 and TRBJ2-2; 7 bases fit TRBD1. This CDR3 contains 14 residues. With V trimmed by 7 bases and J by 5 bases, 8 bases remained unmatched. Germline lookup yields CDR1 SGHRS and CDR2 YFSETQ.

This clonotype occurred a few times. The chain combines TRBV15 with TRBJ1-6; TRBD1 might be the D (6 bases). The V gene's germline CDR1 is LNHNV and CDR2 YYDKDF (reference sequence). This CDR3 spans 15 amino acids. V shed 1 base and J shed 7 bases, with 11 bases lying between them. In DNA, the CDR3 is TGTGCCACCAGCAGAGGAGGGACAACGAATTCACCCCTCCACTTT. This translates into CATSRGGTTNSPLHF. Looking up the rest from reference TRBV15 and TRBJ1-6 gives the full variable domain: DAMVIQNPRYQVTQFGKPVTLSCSQTLNHNVMYWYQQKSSQAPKLLFHYYDKDFNNEADTPDNFQSRRPNTSFCFLDIRSPGLGDTAMYLCATSRGGTTNSPLHFGNGTRLTVT.

This clonotype has only a few counts. The chain uses TRBV19 and TRBJ2-7, with TRBD1 matching 9 bases. Trimming at V came to 6 bases and at J to 5 bases, leaving 5 bases not matched to a gene. CDR3 length: 13 amino acids. Germline V CDR1 and CDR2: LNHDA, SQIVND (reference sequence). The CDR3 DNA sequence: TGTGCCAGTAGCATGGACAGGGGCAACGAGCAGTACTTC. Its protein product is CASSMDRGNEQYF. Combining the CDR3 with reference TRBV19 and TRBJ2-7 gives the whole variable domain DGGITQSPKYLFRKEGQNVTLSCEQNLNHDAMYWYRQDPGQGLRLIYYSQIVNDFQKGDIAEGYSVSREKKESFPLTVTSAQKNPTAFYLCASSMDRGNEQYFGPGTRLTVT.

This chain links TRBV11-2 with TRBJ1-5; 7 nucleotides align to TRBD1. The CDR3 loop spans 17 amino acids. Germline V gene lookup returns CDR1 SGHAT and CDR2 FQNNGV. With 4 bases clipped from V and 0 bases from J, the junction kept 9 bases outside the gene matches. CDR3 region: CASSSTRDRYSNQPQHF. The CDR3 DNA sequence: TGTGCCAGCAGCTCCACCCGGGACAGATATAGCAATCAGCCCCAGCATTTT. Combining the CDR3 with reference TRBV11-2 and TRBJ1-5 gives the whole variable domain EAGVAQSPRYKIIEKRQSVAFWCNPISGHATLYWYQQILGQGPKLLIQFQNNGVVDDSQLPKDRFSAERLKGVDSTLKIQPAKLEDSAVYLCASSSTRDRYSNQPQHFGDGTRLSIL.

The chain carries TRBV19 and TRBJ2-1; tentative D call: TRBD1 (5 bases). Germline V lookup: CDR1 LNHDA, CDR2 SQIVND (reference sequence). The CDR3 extends over 14 amino acids. V was cut by 4 bases and J by 2 bases, with 9 bases left in between. This CDR3 is CASSTRVPYNEQFF. As DNA, the CDR3 is TGTGCCAGTAGTACCAGGGTCCCCTACAATGAGCAGTTCTTC.

V is TRBV12-3 or TRBV12-4 and J is TRBJ1-2; TRBD1 matches 9 bases. There are 14 residues in the CDR3. CDR3 protein: CASGPEDRGRGYTF. CDR3 bases: TGTGCTAGTGGTCCCGAGGACAGGGGACGAGGCTACACCTTC.

This chain uses TRBV2 with TRBJ2-7, with 9 bases matching TRBD1. This CDR3 has 16 amino acids. V was pared by 8 bases and J by 4 bases, with 15 bases of the junction left unmatched. Germline loops: CDR1 SNHLY, CDR2 FYNNEI. The CDR3 is CASGSQGDRAPYEQYF. CDR3 bases: TGTGCCAGCGGCTCTCAAGGGGACAGGGCGCCTTACGAGCAGTACTTC.

The chain has TRBV7-9 and TRBJ1-2; the match to TRBD2 covers 9 bases. The J call may be wrong; the DNA end is better matched by TRBJ2-4. The CDR3 has 14 amino acids. Germline values: CDR1 SEHNR, CDR2 FQNEAQ (reference sequence). CDR3 residues: CASSLGAGGNIQYF. The DNA of the CDR3 is TGTGCCAGCAGCCTCGGTGCGGGGGGGAACATTCAGTACTTC.

The V call is TRBV19, the J call TRBJ1-2; tentatively, D is TRBD1 (5 bases). In germline, CDR1 is LNHDA, CDR2 SQIVND (reference sequence). V gave up 5 bases and J gave up 8 bases, with 21 bases separating them. This CDR3 contains 15 residues. Here the CDR3 DNA reads TGTGCCAGTAGTCCGTCAGGGATACCTCTGGAAGGCTACACCTTC. Protein sequence: CASSPSGIPLEGYTF.

This clonotype appeared many times. The rearrangement uses TRBV2 and TRBJ2-3, with 8 bases matching TRBD1. The CDR3 is 17 amino acids. The germline gives CDR1 SNHLY, CDR2 FYNNEI. Trimming cost V 0 bases and J 2 bases; bases outside gene matches: 7. CDR3 coding DNA: TGTGCCAGCAGTGAAGCGCTTCAGGGGGCCCCCACAGATACGCAGTATTTT. Translation: CASSEALQGAPTDTQYF.

The chain employs TRBV7-9 and TRBJ2-1; weak D call: TRBD2 (5 bases). V was clipped by 3 bases and J by 3 bases, with 18 bases between them. CDR1 SEHNR and CDR2 FQNEAQ come from the germline V gene (reference sequence). The CDR3 runs to 17 residues. The CDR3 coding sequence is TGTGCCAGCAGCTTGCCGACACGCGGGTTCGGCTACAATGAGCAGTTCTTC. Amino acid sequence: CASSLPTRGFGYNEQFF. Supplemented by reference TRBV7-9 and TRBJ2-1, the full variable domain reads DTGVSQNPRHKITKRGQNVTFRCDPISEHNRLYWYRQTLGQGPEFLTYFQNEAQLEKSRLLSDRFSAERPKGSFSTLEIQRTEQGDSAMYLCASSLPTRGFGYNEQFFGPGTRLTVL.

The chain couples TRBV19 to TRBJ2-3, with 10 bases identical to TRBD2. This CDR3 comprises 16 residues. The V gene's germline CDR1 is LNHDA and CDR2 SQIVND (reference sequence). V lost 5 bases, J lost 4 bases, and 9 bases stayed unmatched. CDR3 sequence (DNA): TGTGCCAGTAGTTGGGCTAGCGGGAGTCCCGCAGATACGCAGTATTTT. It is translated as CASSWASGSPADTQYF.

The chain employs TRBV20-1 and TRBJ1-2; D might be TRBD1 (6 bases). The germline gives CDR1 DFQATT, CDR2 SNEGSKA (reference sequence). The CDR3 has 13 residues. With 3 bases removed from V and 6 bases from J, the gap between germline ends came to 14 bases. CDR3 protein: CSASKDRGNGYTF. CDR3 bases: TGCAGTGCTAGCAAGGACAGAGGCAATGGCTACACCTTC.